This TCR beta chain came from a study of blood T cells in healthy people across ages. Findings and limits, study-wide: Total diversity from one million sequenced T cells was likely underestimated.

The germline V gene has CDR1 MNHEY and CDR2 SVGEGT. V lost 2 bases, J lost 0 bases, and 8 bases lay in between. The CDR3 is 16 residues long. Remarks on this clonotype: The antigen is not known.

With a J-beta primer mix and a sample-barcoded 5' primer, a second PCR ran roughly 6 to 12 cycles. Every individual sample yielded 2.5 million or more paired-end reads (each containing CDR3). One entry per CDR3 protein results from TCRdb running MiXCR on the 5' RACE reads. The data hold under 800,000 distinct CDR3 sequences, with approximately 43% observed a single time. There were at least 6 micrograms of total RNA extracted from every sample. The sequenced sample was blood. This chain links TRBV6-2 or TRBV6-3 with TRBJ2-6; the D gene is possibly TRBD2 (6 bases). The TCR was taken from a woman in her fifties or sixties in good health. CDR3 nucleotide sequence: TGTGCCAGCAGTTACGTGGGACTCTCTGGGGCCAACGTCCTGACTTTC. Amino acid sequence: CASSYVGLSGANVLTF.